The 30 T cell receptor beta chains below come from one sample, sequenced in a study of PD-1 blockade in mismatch repair-deficient tumors. Using immunoSEQ multiplex PCR, the repertoire was profiled, and TCRdb retains in-frame clones only, with some absent. The sample records under 95,000 clones, approximately 80% being singletons. Sequences were derived from peripheral blood, sampled 44 weeks after starting pembrolizumab. Every receptor here comes from an adult with mismatch repair-deficient cancer.

Only a few counts were recorded for this clone. The chain combines TRBV7-9 with TRBJ2-7; D perhaps matches TRBD1 (6 bases). The CDR3 totals 13 residues. V was trimmed by 6 bases and J by 3 bases, leaving 12 bases between them. The germline V gene encodes CDR1 SEHNR and CDR2 FQNEAQ (reference sequence). CDR3 sequence reads: CASSQPGVYEQYF. The CDR3 nucleotides are TGTGCCAGCAGTCAACCAGGGGTCTACGAGCAGTACTTC.

Of note for this clone: Germline and junction disagree at one end, which may indicate a read error. The chain combines TRBV2 with TRBJ2-1, with 12 bases that match TRBD2. The CDR3 has 19 residues. CDR1 is SNHLY, CDR2 FYNNEI, per germline. Written as DNA, the CDR3 is TGTGCCAGCCGTGAGGGACTAGCGGGCCAGCTCAGCTCCTACAATGAGCAGTTCTTC. Its protein is CASREGLAGQLSSYNEQFF.

The CDR3 bases are TGTGCCAGCAGCCAAGAAAAACGCGGGATTAGCACAGATACGCAGTATTTT. Translation: CASSQEKRGISTDTQYF. This sequence joins TRBV4-2 and TRBJ2-3, with D perhaps TRBD2 (6 bases). Per germline, CDR1 LGHNA and CDR2 YNFKEQ. This CDR3 comprises 17 residues. V was trimmed by 0 bases and J by 0 bases, leaving 13 bases between them.

V gene TRBV5-4 combines with J gene TRBJ2-5; either TRBD1 or TRBD2 may fit D (5 bases each). There are 15 residues in the CDR3. CDR1 is SGHNT and CDR2 is YYREEE in the germline V gene (reference sequence). V lost 4 bases to trimming and J lost 4 bases, with 17 bases between them. The CDR3 DNA follows: TGTGCCAGCAGCCCGGGACCCGGTGGGGGAGAGACCCAGTACTTC. This encodes CASSPGPGGGETQYF.

The chain links TRBV6-6 to TRBJ2-1, with TRBD2 as a possible D gene (6 bases). The germline V and J ends were trimmed by 8 bases and 2 bases, with 13 bases remaining between them. The CDR3 is 14 amino acids. In germline, CDR1 is MNHNY, CDR2 SVGAGI (reference sequence). The CDR3 here is CASLPRDTYNEQFF. Here the CDR3 DNA reads TGTGCCAGCCTCCCGCGGGATACCTACAATGAGCAGTTCTTC.

This chain's CDR3 is CASSIRDSGANVLTF. In DNA form, the CDR3 reads TGCGCCAGCAGCATCAGAGACTCTGGGGCCAACGTCCTGACTTTC. This chain links TRBV5-1 with TRBJ2-6; D call uncertain. Between the trimmed V and J ends, which lost 4 bases and 0 bases, there was a span of 8 bases. CDR1 SGHRS and CDR2 YFSETQ come from the germline V gene. The CDR3 runs to 15 residues.

V usage is TRBV5-5 and J usage is TRBJ1-4; D remains ambiguous. V lost 0 bases, J lost 3 bases, and 12 bases lay in between. The CDR3 is 16 residues long. Per the germline V gene, CDR1 is SGHKS and CDR2 is YYEKEE (reference sequence). CDR3 in amino acids: CASSLEGGSANEKLFF. As DNA, the CDR3 is TGTGCCAGCAGCTTGGAGGGTGGGTCGGCTAATGAAAAACTGTTTTTT.

The chain has TRBV11-3 and TRBJ1-2; tentative D call: TRBD1 (6 bases). The CDR3 is 15 amino acids. V was clipped by 4 bases and J by 6 bases, with 18 bases between them. CDR1 and CDR2 (germline): SGHNT, YENEEA. Here the CDR3 DNA reads TGTGCCAGCAGCTCCCCCCGGACAGACATCGATGGCTACACCTTC. It specifies CASSSPRTDIDGYTF. Supplemented by reference TRBV11-3 and TRBJ1-2, the full variable domain reads EAGVVQSPRYKIIEKKQPVAFWCNPISGHNTLYWYLQNLGQGPELLIRYENEEAVDDSQLPKDRFSAERLKGVDSTLKIQPAELGDSAVYLCASSSPRTDIDGYTFGSGTRLTVV.

The table lists this clone with a few counts. V and J are TRBV10-1 and TRBJ2-7; 7 bases are shared with TRBD1. The CDR3 length is 14 residues. V shed 1 base, J shed 0 bases, and the junction held 0 bases outside the gene matches. Germline lookup yields CDR1 WNHNN and CDR2 SYGVQD (reference sequence). The DNA for the CDR3 is TGCGCCAGCAGTGAGTACAGGGGCTCCTACGAGCAGTACTTC. It codes for CASSEYRGSYEQYF.

The V and J genes are TRBV5-1 and TRBJ2-1, with D possibly called TRBD1 or TRBD2 (6 bases each). Germline V gene lookup returns CDR1 SGHRS and CDR2 YFSETQ. The CDR3 runs 14 residues. V dropped 1 base and J dropped 8 bases, with 13 bases sitting between them. This CDR3 reads CASSLYGGADEQFF. For the CDR3, the DNA is TGCGCCAGCAGCTTGTACGGGGGCGCGGATGAGCAGTTCTTC.

The gene calls are TRBV30 and TRBJ1-1; TRBD1 agrees at 8 bases. The V segment lost 0 bases and the J segment 4 bases; nucleotides outside the gene matches: 4. Looked up from germline, CDR1 is GTSNPN and CDR2 is SVGIG (reference sequence). CDR3 size: 14 residues. CDR3 DNA sequence: TGTGCCTGGAGTGTCGACAGGGGATCCACTGAAGCTTTCTTT. This encodes CAWSVDRGSTEAFF. Full variable domain (missing parts from reference TRBV30 and TRBJ1-1): SQTIHQWPATLVQPVGSPLSLECTVEGTSNPNLYWYRQAAGRGLQLLFYSVGIGQISSEVPQNLSASRPQDRQFILSSKKLLLSDSGFYLCAWSVDRGSTEAFFGQGTRLTVV.

This clone was recorded a few times. The V gene is TRBV9, the J gene TRBJ2-1; 8 nucleotides align to TRBD2. The V segment lost 0 bases and the J segment 5 bases; nucleotides outside the gene matches: 10. The length of the CDR3 is 17 residues. The V gene's germline CDR1 is SGDLS and CDR2 YYNGEE. In DNA form, the CDR3 reads TGTGCCAGCAGCGTAGTAGGTAGCGGGACCCTTCACAATGAGCAGTTCTTC. Its protein is CASSVVGSGTLHNEQFF.

This rearrangement joins TRBV5-5 to TRBJ2-1; 12 bases are a match to TRBD2. The CDR3 is made up of 17 amino acids. The J segment lost 7 bases and the V segment lost 4 bases, leaving 12 bases of the junction unmatched. The germline CDR1 and CDR2 sequences are SGHKS and YYEKEE (reference sequence). The chain's CDR3 is CASSHGERLAGDNEQFF. The CDR3 DNA sequence: TGTGCCAGCAGCCATGGCGAGCGACTAGCGGGAGATAATGAGCAGTTCTTC.

The chain is built from TRBV27 and TRBJ2-7; 9 bases agree with TRBD2. Germline CDR1 reads MNHEY; CDR2 reads SMNVEV (reference sequence). Trimming removed 6 bases from V and 3 bases from J; junction bases left unmatched: 6. The CDR3 extends over 14 amino acids. Here the CDR3 reads CASSHSGSIYEQYF. DNA of the CDR3: TGTGCCAGCAGCCATAGCGGGAGTATCTACGAGCAGTACTTC.

This clone was seen a single time. The rearrangement joins TRBV11-3 to TRBJ2-7; D is perhaps TRBD1 (6 bases). V dropped 2 bases and J dropped 1 base, with 12 bases sitting between them. CDR1 is SGHNT and CDR2 is YENEEA in the germline V gene. The CDR3 consists of 15 residues. The DNA of the CDR3 is TGTGCCAGCAGCTTAAGGCCCAGGGGATCCTACGAGCAGTACTTC. This gives the protein CASSLRPRGSYEQYF.

The chain has TRBV6-1 and TRBJ2-3; 11 bases fit TRBD2. This CDR3 has 17 amino acids. Germline V CDR1 and CDR2: MNHNS, SASEGT. Trimming cost V 3 bases and J 3 bases; bases outside gene matches: 8. DNA of the CDR3: TGTGCCAGCAGTGATAGGGGGCTAGCGGGAGGAACAGATACGCAGTATTTT. Translating it yields CASSDRGLAGGTDTQYF.

This clone is a singleton in its sample. CDR3 amino acids: CASSTGFGGNTIYF. The CDR3 DNA is TGTGCCAGTAGTACGGGATTCGGTGGAAACACCATATATTTT. This chain links TRBV19 with TRBJ1-3; no definite D call. This CDR3 has 14 residues. The germline V gene encodes CDR1 LNHDA and CDR2 SQIVND (reference sequence). V lost 4 bases, J lost 3 bases, and 10 bases lay in between.

The gene calls are TRBV4-3 and TRBJ2-5; TRBD1 agrees at 9 bases. The CDR3 is 15 amino acids. The J segment lost 4 bases and the V segment lost 0 bases, leaving 3 bases of the junction unmatched. The germline V gene has CDR1 LGHNA and CDR2 YSLEER. The CDR3 spells CASSQDDRGGETQYF. The DNA for the CDR3 is TGCGCCAGCAGCCAAGATGACAGGGGGGGAGAGACCCAGTACTTC.

This clone came up once. The V gene is TRBV6-1, the J gene TRBJ2-2; D gene unclear. Germline V gene sequence: CDR1 MNHNS, CDR2 SASEGT. V was shortened by 11 bases and J by 2 bases, with 12 bases between the two germline ends. This CDR3 contains 13 residues. CDR3 region: CAELDPNTGELFF. CDR3 DNA: TGTGCCGAACTGGACCCAAACACCGGGGAGCTGTTTTTT.

The chain joins TRBV11-2 to TRBJ2-3, with 11 bases matching TRBD2. Per the germline V gene, CDR1 is SGHAT and CDR2 is FQNNGV. The CDR3 is made up of 19 amino acids. J lost 2 bases, V lost 5 bases, and 15 bases had no gene match. The CDR3 bases are TGTGCCAGCAGCCAAGGTGTCCTAGCGGGAGGCGGGGACACAGATACGCAGTATTTT. It specifies CASSQGVLAGGGDTDTQYF.

V gene TRBV14 combines with J gene TRBJ1-2; 7 bases match TRBD1. V gave up 0 bases and J gave up 4 bases; unmatched junction bases: 5. The CDR3 covers 15 residues. Germline CDR1 and CDR2: SGHDN and FVKESK. Here the CDR3 reads CASSQERAGGYGYTF. Here the CDR3 DNA reads TGTGCCAGCAGCCAAGAGAGGGCAGGGGGCTATGGCTACACCTTC.

This clone was recorded once. The chain joins TRBV28 to TRBJ2-1; 12 bases are shared with TRBD2. The germline V gene encodes CDR1 MDHEN and CDR2 SYDVKM. The CDR3 is made up of 15 amino acids. The ends lost 7 bases at V and 7 bases at J; junction bases unmatched: 8. Here the CDR3 reads CASTRTSGIGNEQFF. Written as DNA, the CDR3 is TGTGCCAGCACCAGGACTAGCGGGATCGGGAATGAGCAGTTCTTC.

V gene TRBV7-2 combines with J gene TRBJ1-1, with D unresolved. The germline V and J ends were trimmed by 2 bases and 3 bases, with 10 bases remaining between them. Looked up from germline, CDR1 is SGHTA and CDR2 is FQGNSA. There are 14 residues in the CDR3. The CDR3 spells CASSLYGSDTEAFF. The CDR3 bases are TGTGCCAGCAGCTTATACGGATCTGACACTGAAGCTTTCTTT.

The chain is built from TRBV7-9 and TRBJ2-3; D is perhaps TRBD2 (6 bases). CDR1 and CDR2 (germline): SEHNR, FQNEAQ (reference sequence). Trimming removed 4 bases from V and 0 bases from J, with 11 bases in between. The CDR3 runs 15 residues. The CDR3 DNA is TGTGCCAGCAGCTGGGGGAGCGGGAGCACAGATACGCAGTATTTT. Translation gives CASSWGSGSTDTQYF.

The V call is TRBV18, the J call TRBJ1-1, with D perhaps matching TRBD1 (5 bases). The CDR3 contains 15 residues. V lost 3 bases, J lost 0 bases, and 11 bases lay in between. Germline V gene sequence: CDR1 KGHSH, CDR2 LQKENI. The CDR3 region is CASSPTGTVNTEAFF. The CDR3 bases are TGTGCCAGCTCACCCACCGGGACGGTGAACACTGAAGCTTTCTTT.

The V gene is TRBV7-9, the J gene TRBJ2-3, with 9 bases aligning to TRBD2. CDR3 size: 17 residues. The germline V gene has CDR1 SEHNR and CDR2 FQNEAQ (reference sequence). The ends lost 3 bases at V and 0 bases at J; junction bases unmatched: 7. CDR3: CASSFGTSSASTDTQYF. CDR3 bases: TGTGCCAGCAGCTTCGGGACTAGCTCCGCTAGCACAGATACGCAGTATTTT.

The chain uses TRBV27 and TRBJ1-5, with D possibly TRBD1 on 6 matching bases. The V end was cut by 2 bases, the J end by 7 bases, with 15 bases between. The CDR3 consists of 15 residues. The germline V gene has CDR1 MNHEY and CDR2 SMNVEV (reference sequence). The CDR3 region is CASSLQGIGGQPQHF. The CDR3 region has the DNA TGTGCCAGCAGTTTACAGGGGATTGGGGGACAGCCCCAGCATTTT.

The chain has TRBV7-3 and TRBJ1-1; D is unresolved. V dropped 8 bases and J dropped 0 bases, with 10 bases sitting between them. CDR1 SGHTA and CDR2 FQGTGA come from the germline V gene. The CDR3 is 13 amino acids. The CDR3 region has the DNA TGTGCCAGCCTACTCGACTTGAACACTGAAGCTTTCTTT. This codes for CASLLDLNTEAFF.

This clone appeared a few times. The chain joins TRBV18 to TRBJ2-5; a weak D match, TRBD2 (5 bases). This CDR3 has 13 amino acids. With 1 base removed from V and 9 bases from J, the gap between germline ends came to 12 bases. CDR1 is KGHSH, CDR2 LQKENI, per germline. DNA of the CDR3: TGTGCCAGCTCACCACAACGGGGTCAGGCCCAGTACTTC. Encoded protein: CASSPQRGQAQYF.

This rearrangement joins TRBV2 to TRBJ1-1; D remains unclear. The CDR3 is made up of 14 amino acids. The germline V gene has CDR1 SNHLY and CDR2 FYNNEI. V was shortened by 4 bases and J by 0 bases, with 9 bases between the two germline ends. CDR3: CASSVSQMNTEAFF. The CDR3 DNA follows: TGTGCCAGCAGTGTAAGTCAAATGAACACTGAAGCTTTCTTT.